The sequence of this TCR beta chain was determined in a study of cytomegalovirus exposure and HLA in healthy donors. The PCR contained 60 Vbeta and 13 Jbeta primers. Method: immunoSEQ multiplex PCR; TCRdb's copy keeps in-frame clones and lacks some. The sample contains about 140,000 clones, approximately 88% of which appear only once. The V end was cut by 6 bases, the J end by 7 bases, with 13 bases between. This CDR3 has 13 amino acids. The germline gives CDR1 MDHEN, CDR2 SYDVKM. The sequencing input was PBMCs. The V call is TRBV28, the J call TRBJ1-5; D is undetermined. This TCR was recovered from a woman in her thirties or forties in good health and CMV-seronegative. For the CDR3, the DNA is TGTGCCAGCAGCCACCCTTGGAGCCAGCCCCAGCATTTT. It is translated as CASSHPWSQPQHF.